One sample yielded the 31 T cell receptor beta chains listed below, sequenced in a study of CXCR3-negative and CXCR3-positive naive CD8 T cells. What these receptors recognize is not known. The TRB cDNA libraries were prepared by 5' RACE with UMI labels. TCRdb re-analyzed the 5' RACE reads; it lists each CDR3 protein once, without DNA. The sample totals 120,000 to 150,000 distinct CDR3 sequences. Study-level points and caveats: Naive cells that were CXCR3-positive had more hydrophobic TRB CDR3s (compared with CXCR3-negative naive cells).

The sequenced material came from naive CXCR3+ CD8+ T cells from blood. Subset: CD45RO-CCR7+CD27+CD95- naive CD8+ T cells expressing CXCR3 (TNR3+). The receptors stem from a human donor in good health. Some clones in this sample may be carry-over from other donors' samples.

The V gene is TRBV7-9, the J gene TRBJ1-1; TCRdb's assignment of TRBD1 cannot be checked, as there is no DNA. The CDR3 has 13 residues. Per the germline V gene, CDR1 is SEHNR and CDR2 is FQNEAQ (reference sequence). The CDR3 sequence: CASSPVLGTEAFF.

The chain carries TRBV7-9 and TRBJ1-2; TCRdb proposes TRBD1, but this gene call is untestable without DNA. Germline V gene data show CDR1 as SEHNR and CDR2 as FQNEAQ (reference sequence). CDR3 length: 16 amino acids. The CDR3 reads CASSPGTGGALLGYTF.

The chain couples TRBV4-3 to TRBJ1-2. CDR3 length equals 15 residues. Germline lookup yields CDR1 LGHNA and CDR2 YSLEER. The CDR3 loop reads CASSQDLSGNYGYTF.

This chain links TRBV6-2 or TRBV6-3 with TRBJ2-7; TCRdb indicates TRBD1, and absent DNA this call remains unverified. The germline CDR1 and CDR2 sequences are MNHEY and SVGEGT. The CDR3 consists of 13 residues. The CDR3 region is CASSQGTDYEQYF.

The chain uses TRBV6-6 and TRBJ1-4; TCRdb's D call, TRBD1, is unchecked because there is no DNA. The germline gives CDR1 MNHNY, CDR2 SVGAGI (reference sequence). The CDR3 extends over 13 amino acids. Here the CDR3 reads CASSPPTPEKLFF.

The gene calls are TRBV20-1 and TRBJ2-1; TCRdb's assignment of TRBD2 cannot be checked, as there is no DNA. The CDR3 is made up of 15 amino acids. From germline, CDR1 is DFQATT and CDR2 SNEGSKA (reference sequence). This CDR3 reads CSAIPLLAGGNEQFF.

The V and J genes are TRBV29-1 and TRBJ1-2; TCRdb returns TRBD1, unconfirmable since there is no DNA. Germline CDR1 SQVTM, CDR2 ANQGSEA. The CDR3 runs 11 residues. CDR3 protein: CSVRGGLGYTF.

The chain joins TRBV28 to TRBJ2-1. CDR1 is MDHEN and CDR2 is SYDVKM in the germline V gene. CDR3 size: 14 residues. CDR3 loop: CASRVRSSYNEQFF.

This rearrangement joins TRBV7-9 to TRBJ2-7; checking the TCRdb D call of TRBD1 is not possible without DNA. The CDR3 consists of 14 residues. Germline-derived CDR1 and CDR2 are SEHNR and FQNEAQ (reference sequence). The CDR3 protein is CASSSSTGEDEQYF.

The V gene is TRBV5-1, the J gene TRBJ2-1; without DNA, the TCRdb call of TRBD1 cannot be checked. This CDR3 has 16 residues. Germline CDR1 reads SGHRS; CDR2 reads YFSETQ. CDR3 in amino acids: CASRVRGPSSYNEQFF.

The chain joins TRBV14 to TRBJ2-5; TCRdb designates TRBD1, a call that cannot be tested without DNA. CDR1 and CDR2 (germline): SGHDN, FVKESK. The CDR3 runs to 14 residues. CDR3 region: CASSQEEGGETQYF.

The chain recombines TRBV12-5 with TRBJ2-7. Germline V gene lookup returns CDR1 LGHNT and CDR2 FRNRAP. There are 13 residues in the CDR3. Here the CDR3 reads CASGLVLSYEQYF. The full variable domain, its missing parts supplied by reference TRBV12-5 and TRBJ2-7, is DARVTQTPRHKVTEMGQEVTMRCQPILGHNTVFWYRQTMMQGLELLAYFRNRAPLDDSGMPKDRFSAEMPDATLATLKIQPSEPRDSAVYFCASGLVLSYEQYFGPGTRLTVT.

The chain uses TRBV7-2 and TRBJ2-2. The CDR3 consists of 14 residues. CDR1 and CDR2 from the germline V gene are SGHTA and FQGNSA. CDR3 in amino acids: CASSRGTYTGELFF.

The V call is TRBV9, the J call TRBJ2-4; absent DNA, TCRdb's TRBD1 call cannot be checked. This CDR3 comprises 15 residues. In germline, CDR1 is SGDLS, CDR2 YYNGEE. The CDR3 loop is CASSDSGTAKNIQYF.

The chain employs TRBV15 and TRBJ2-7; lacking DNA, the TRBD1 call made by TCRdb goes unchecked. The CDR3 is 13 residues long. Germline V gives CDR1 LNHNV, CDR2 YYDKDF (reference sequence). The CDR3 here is CATSTKTGYEQYF.

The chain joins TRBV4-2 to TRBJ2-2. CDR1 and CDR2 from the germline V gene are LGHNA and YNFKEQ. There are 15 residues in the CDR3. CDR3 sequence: CASSQADTNTGELFF.

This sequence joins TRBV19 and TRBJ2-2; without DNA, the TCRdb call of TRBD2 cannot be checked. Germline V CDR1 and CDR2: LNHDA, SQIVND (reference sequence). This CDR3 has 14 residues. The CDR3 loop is CASRAALNTGELFF.

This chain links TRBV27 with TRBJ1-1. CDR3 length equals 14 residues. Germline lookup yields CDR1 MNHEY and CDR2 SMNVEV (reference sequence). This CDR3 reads CASSLHARTAEAFF.

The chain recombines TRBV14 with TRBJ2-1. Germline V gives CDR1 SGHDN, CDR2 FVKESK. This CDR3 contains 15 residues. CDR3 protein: CASSQVGGSNNEQFF.

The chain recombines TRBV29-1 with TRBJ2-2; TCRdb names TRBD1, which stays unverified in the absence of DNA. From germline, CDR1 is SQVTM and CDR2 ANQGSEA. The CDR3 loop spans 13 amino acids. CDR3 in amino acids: CSIWDRDTGELFF.

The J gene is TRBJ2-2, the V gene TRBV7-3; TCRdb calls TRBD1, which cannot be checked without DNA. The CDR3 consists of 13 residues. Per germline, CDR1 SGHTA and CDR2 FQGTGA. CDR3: CASRGSGTGELFF.

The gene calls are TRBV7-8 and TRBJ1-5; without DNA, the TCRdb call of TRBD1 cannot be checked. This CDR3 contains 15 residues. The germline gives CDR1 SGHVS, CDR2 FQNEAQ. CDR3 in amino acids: CASSLPDRGNQPQHF.

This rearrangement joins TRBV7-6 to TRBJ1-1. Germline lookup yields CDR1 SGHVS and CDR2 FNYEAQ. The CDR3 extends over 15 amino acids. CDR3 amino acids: CASSLVGGGNTEAFF.

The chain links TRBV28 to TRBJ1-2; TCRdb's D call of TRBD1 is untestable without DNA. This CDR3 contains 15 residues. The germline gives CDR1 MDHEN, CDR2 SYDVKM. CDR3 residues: CASSLKAGWDYGYTF.

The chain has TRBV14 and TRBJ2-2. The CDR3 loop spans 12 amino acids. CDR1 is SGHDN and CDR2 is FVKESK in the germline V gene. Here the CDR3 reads CASRYTSGELFF.

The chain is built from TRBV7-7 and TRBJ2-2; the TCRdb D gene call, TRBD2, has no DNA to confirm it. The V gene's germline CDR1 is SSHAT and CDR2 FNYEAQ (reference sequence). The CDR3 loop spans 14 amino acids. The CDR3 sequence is CASSPTSSIGELFF.

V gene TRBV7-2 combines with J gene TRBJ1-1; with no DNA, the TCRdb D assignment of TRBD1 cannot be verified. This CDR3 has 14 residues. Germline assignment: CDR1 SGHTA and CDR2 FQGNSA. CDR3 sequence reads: CASSLVIRGTEAFF. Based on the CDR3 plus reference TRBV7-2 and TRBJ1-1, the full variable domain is GAGVSQSPSNKVTEKGKDVELRCDPISGHTALYWYRQSLGQGLEFLIYFQGNSAPDKSGLPSDRFSAERTGGSVSTLTIQRTQQEDSAVYLCASSLVIRGTEAFFGQGTRLTVV.

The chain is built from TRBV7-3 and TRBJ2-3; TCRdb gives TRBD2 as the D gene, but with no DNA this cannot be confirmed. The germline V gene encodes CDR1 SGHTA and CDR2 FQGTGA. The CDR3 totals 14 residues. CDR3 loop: CASSGRAGTDTQYF.

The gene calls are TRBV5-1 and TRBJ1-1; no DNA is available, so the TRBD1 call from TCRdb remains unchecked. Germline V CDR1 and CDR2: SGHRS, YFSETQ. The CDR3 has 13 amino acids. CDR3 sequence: CASSLTGSVEAFF.

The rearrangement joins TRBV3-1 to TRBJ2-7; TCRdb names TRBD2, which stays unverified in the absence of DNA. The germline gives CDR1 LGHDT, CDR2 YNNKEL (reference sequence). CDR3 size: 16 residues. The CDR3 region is CASSQDGSGRVHEQYF.

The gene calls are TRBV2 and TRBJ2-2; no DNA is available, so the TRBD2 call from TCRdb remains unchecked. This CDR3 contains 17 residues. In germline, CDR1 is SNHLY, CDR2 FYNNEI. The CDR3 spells CASRGLAGGPNTGELFF. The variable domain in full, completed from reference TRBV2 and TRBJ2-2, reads EPEVTQTPSHQVTQMGQEVILRCVPISNHLYFYWYRQILGQKVEFLVSFYNNEISEKSEIFDDQFSVERPDGSNFTLKIRSTKLEDSAMYFCASRGLAGGPNTGELFFGEGSRLTVL.